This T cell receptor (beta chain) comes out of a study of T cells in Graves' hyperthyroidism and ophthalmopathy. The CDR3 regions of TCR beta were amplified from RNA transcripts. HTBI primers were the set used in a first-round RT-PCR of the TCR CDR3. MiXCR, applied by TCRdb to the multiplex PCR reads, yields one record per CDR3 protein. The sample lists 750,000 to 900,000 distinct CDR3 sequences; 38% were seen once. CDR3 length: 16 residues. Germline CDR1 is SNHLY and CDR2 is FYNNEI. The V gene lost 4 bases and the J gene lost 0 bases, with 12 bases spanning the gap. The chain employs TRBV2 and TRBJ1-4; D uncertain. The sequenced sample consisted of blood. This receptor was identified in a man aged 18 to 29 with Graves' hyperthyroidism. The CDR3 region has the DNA TGTGCCAGCAGTGCAATCGACACTGCAACTAATGAAAAACTGTTTTTT. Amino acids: CASSAIDTATNEKLFF.